This entry describes one TCR beta chain. Methods used by the authors: Counts of nucleated cells, estimated from reference gene primer amplification, were obtained. Clones were sequenced by immunoSEQ multiplex PCR, and TCRdb holds only the in-frame ones, with some missing. D and trimming come from the DNA, and the V and J calls and clone size come from that table. Among about 230,000 clones listed, around four fifths were seen once. This sample is part of a study of blood T cell repertoires in COVID-19. Turning to the study itself: Whether acute or convalescent, the COVID-19 samples came from the United States, Italy and Spain.

This CDR3 has 14 amino acids. Per the germline V gene, CDR1 is SGHKS and CDR2 is YYEKEE (reference sequence). The ends lost 3 bases at V and 6 bases at J; junction bases unmatched: 6. The chain couples TRBV5-5 to TRBJ2-1; 7 positions match TRBD2. The receptor was isolated from a woman aged 80 or over with active or convalescent COVID-19. The sequencing sample was made of peripheral blood. CDR3 region: CASSSRPGGNEQFF. In nucleotides, the CDR3 is TGTGCCAGCAGCTCCCGTCCGGGGGGCAATGAGCAGTTCTTC.